This TCR beta chain appears in the sequencing data of a study of blood T cell repertoires in COVID-19. Whole-study context: Samples of COVID-19 (acute and convalescent) were obtained from the United States, Italy and Spain. PBMCs, B-cell-depleted T cells, or T cells were the source of the cDNA or gDNA that made up the material.

Authors' processing steps: Amplification with reference gene primers provided the estimates of nucleated cell counts. Here immunoSEQ multiplex PCR was the method, and the copy in TCRdb shows in-frame clones only, minus some. The V and J calls and clone size were taken over from that table, and D and trimming were inferred from the DNA. The sample lists 6,200 or so clones, almost 75% occurring once. CDR1 and CDR2 from the germline V gene are LGHNA and YSLEER. Trimming removed 0 bases at V and 6 bases at J, with 12 bases between. This CDR3 comprises 15 residues. The J gene is TRBJ1-5, the V gene TRBV4-3; no reliable D call. The receptor comes from a man in his sixties with acute or convalescent COVID-19. Sequences were obtained from peripheral blood. CDR3 in DNA: TGCGCCAGCAGCCAAGATCTCGGGGTCTCTCAGCCCCAGCATTTT. Its translation is CASSQDLGVSQPQHF.